This is a list of T cell receptor beta chains from one sample in a study of blood T cell repertoires in COVID-19. Only in-frame clones appear in the TCRdb table, and some are missing; sequencing was by immunoSEQ multiplex PCR. The profile shows about 370,000 clones, approximately 88% of them singletons. Input material: peripheral blood. The receptors here all came from a woman aged 25-40 years with COVID-19, enrolled during active disease. The CDR3 runs from the conserved cysteine through the conserved F or W. The D gene is left open where the match is weak. A row's size may be missing; if present it is once, few, many or a size class.

>.|.|TRBJ2-2|TRBV15
TGTGCCACCAGCAGTGATTGGAGGCACACCGGGGAGCTGTTTTTT
CATSSDWRHTGELFF
>TRBD1|.|TRBJ1-2|TRBV6-5
TGTGCCAGCAGTTCACCGGGACAGAACTATGGCTACACCTTC
CASSSPGQNYGYTF
>TRBD1|.|TRBJ1-5|TRBV5-6
TGTGCCAGCAGCTGGGGACAGGCTAATCAGCCCCAGCATTTT
CASSWGQANQPQHF
>TRBD2|.|TRBJ2-7|TRBV6-5
TGTGCCAGCGGGGAGGGCCAAGAGGGCCACGAGCAGTACTTC
CASGEGQEGHEQYF
>.|.|TRBJ1-1|TRBV5-6
TGTGCCAGCAGTCAGGTCGGGAGGGCCGGAGCTTTCTTT
CASSQVGRAGAFF
>.|.|TRBJ2-6|TRBV28
TGTGCCACCGCACTTGGGGCCAACGTCCTGACTTTC
CATALGANVLTF
>.|.|TRBJ1-2|TRBV7-9
TGTGCCAGCAGCTTAGCTGGGGGGGCATACTATGGCTACACCTTC
CASSLAGGAYYGYTF
>.|once|TRBJ2-2|TRBV10-3
TGTGCCATCACGGTCTCCTCCGGGGAGCTGTTTTTT
CAITVSSGELFF
>.|once|TRBJ2-1|TRBV11-2
TGTGCCAGCAGACGCATAGCGGAGCGGCAGTTCTTC
CASRRIAERQFF
>.|.|TRBJ2-1|TRBV21-1
TGTGCCAGCAGCCTTAGGGGAGGGCCCGTCGATGAGCAGTTCTTC
CASSLRGGPVDEQFF
>TRBD2|.|TRBJ2-3|TRBV10-1
TGCGCCAGCAGTTCCGGACTAGCGGGCCCTAGCACAGATACGCAGTATTTT
CASSSGLAGPSTDTQYF
>TRBD2|.|TRBJ2-3|TRBV7-9
TGTGCCAGCAGCATAGCGGGTCGGGGGTATACGCAGTATTTT
CASSIAGRGYTQYF
>TRBD2|once|TRBJ2-2|TRBV6-2/TRBV6-3
TGTGCCAGCAGCAACGGACTAGCGGAGAACACCGGGGAGCTGTTTTTT
CASSNGLAENTGELFF
>.|.|TRBJ2-1|TRBV3-1/TRBV3-2
TGTGCCAGCAGCCAGGTGAAGGGGCAGAGGTCTGATGAGCAGTTCTTC
CASSQVKGQRSDEQFF
>.|.|TRBJ1-4|TRBV10-3
TGTGCCATCAGTGGGGCCGTTAATGAAAAACTGTTTTTT
CAISGAVNEKLFF
>TRBD2|.|TRBJ2-1|TRBV27
TGTGCCAGCAGCTGGGACATGGCAGCGGGAGGTGCCCAGTTCTTC
CASSWDMAAGGAQFF
>TRBD2|.|TRBJ2-1|TRBV6-2/TRBV6-3
TGTGCCAGCAGTTATAGCGGGGGGGCTTACAATGAGCAGTTCTTC
CASSYSGGAYNEQFF